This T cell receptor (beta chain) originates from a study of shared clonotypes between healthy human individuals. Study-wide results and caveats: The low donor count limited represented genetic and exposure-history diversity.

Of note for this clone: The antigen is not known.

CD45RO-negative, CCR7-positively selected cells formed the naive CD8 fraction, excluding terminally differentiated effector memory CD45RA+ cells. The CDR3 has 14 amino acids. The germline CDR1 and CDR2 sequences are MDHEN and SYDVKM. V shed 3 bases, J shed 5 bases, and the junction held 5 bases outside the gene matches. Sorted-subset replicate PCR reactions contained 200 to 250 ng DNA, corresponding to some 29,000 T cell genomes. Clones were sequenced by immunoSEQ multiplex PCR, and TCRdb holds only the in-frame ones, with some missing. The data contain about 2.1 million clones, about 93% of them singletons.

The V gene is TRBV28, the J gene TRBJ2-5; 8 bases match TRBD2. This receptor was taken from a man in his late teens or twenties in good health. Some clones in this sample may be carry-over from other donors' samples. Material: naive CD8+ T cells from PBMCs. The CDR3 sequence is CASSLGLVEETQYF. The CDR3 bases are TGTGCCAGCAGTTTGGGACTAGTGGAGGAGACCCAGTACTTC.